Following are 16 T cell receptor beta chains from one sample sequenced in a study of control samples from healthy donors and cancer patients. Method: immunoSEQ multiplex PCR; TCRdb's copy keeps in-frame clones and lacks some. The table records roughly 93,000 clones, around nine tenths of them present only once. Sequenced: PBMCs. The receptor source for this set is a woman aged 45-60 years with colorectal cancer.

This clone was seen once. The rearrangement joins TRBV6-2 or TRBV6-3 to TRBJ2-7; D unclear. The CDR3 totals 14 residues. The germline V gene encodes CDR1 MNHEY and CDR2 SVGEGT. The V end was cut by 0 bases, the J end by 0 bases, with 6 bases between. Here the CDR3 DNA reads TGTGCCAGCAGTTACTCGTATTCCTCCTACGAGCAGTACGTC. It specifies CASSYSYSSYEQYV.

The chain has TRBV19 and TRBJ2-1, with 10 bases aligning to TRBD1. In germline, CDR1 is LNHDA, CDR2 SQIVND (reference sequence). V shed 3 bases, J shed 3 bases, and the junction held 2 bases outside the gene matches. CDR3 length: 15 amino acids. CDR3 protein: CASSMTGGGYNEQFF. The CDR3 DNA sequence: TGTGCCAGTAGTATGACAGGGGGCGGCTACAATGAGCAGTTCTTC.

The J gene is TRBJ2-2, the V gene TRBV6-4; 11 bases are a match to TRBD2. The V and J ends lost 0 bases and 4 bases, in that order; junction bases with no gene match: 4. Germline CDR1 and CDR2: MRHNA and SNTAGT. This CDR3 contains 17 residues. This CDR3 is CASSDSASGGSTGELFF. The CDR3 DNA is TGTGCCAGCAGTGACTCGGCTAGCGGGGGGAGCACCGGGGAGCTGTTTTTT.

This sequence joins TRBV6-2 or TRBV6-3 and TRBJ2-6, with D possibly TRBD2 on 5 matching bases. Trimming removed 2 bases at V and 0 bases at J, with 5 bases between. Germline lookup yields CDR1 MNHEY and CDR2 SVGEGT. This CDR3 comprises 15 residues. CDR3 region: CASSYGGSGANVLTF. The DNA of the CDR3 is TGTGCCAGCAGTTACGGAGGCTCTGGGGCCAACGTCCTGACTTTC.

This chain joins TRBV29-1 and TRBJ2-5; unclear D gene. Between the trimmed V and J ends, which lost 2 bases and 0 bases, there was a span of 7 bases. This CDR3 is built from 13 residues. CDR1 and CDR2 from the germline V gene are SQVTM and ANQGSEA. The CDR3 nucleotides are TGCAGCGTTGAATCGGTGTACCAAGAGACCCAGTACTTC. This gives the protein CSVESVYQETQYF.

The chain carries TRBV2 and TRBJ1-1; 11 bases are a match to TRBD1. V gave up 7 bases and J gave up 5 bases; unmatched junction bases: 3. Germline CDR1 and CDR2: SNHLY and FYNNEI. The CDR3 spans 13 residues. The CDR3 DNA reads TGTGCCAGCACGGGACAGGGGGTAACTGAAGCTTTCTTT. Protein product: CASTGQGVTEAFF.

This chain connects TRBV5-1 to TRBJ2-3; a weak D match, TRBD2 (6 bases). The CDR3 covers 14 residues. Germline CDR1 reads SGHRS; CDR2 reads YFSETQ. Deletions cut 1 base from V and 6 bases from J, with 12 bases between. CDR3 sequence reads: CASSLWRGKDTQYF. CDR3 in DNA: TGCGCCAGCAGCTTGTGGCGGGGAAAGGATACGCAGTATTTT.

V is TRBV3-1 (or the pseudogene TRBV3-2) and J is TRBJ1-2, with a tentative D call TRBD1 (6 bases). The V and J ends lost 1 base and 5 bases respectively, with 17 bases between them. The CDR3 has 16 amino acids. Germline assignment: CDR1 LGHDT and CDR2 YNNKEL (reference sequence). CDR3 in amino acids: CASSQGSAGERYGYTF. CDR3 DNA sequence: TGTGCCAGCAGCCAAGGGTCGGCAGGGGAAAGGTATGGCTACACCTTC.

The rearrangement joins TRBV5-6 to TRBJ1-3; 9 bases fit TRBD1. CDR1 and CDR2 from the germline V gene are SGHDT and YYEEEE. The CDR3 runs to 16 residues. The junction had 9 bases not matched to a gene; V was cut back by 4 bases and J by 4 bases. CDR3 DNA: TGTGCCAGCAGCATACGGACAGGGGCATGGGGAAACACCATATATTTT. This gives the protein CASSIRTGAWGNTIYF.

Here the CDR3 DNA reads TGTGCCAGCAGCCCGGGGGGCACAGATACGCAGTATTTT. Translation: CASSPGGTDTQYF. The rearrangement uses TRBV7-2 and TRBJ2-3; perhaps TRBD2 as D (6 bases). This CDR3 is 13 amino acids long. V shed 5 bases and J shed 1 base, with 7 bases lying between them. Germline V gene data show CDR1 as SGHTA and CDR2 as FQGNSA.

This rearrangement joins TRBV2 to TRBJ1-6; possible D gene TRBD1, 5 bases. CDR1 is SNHLY, CDR2 FYNNEI, per germline. There are 13 residues in the CDR3. V was pared by 5 bases and J by 6 bases, with 8 bases between. This CDR3 is CASSPGINSPLHF. The CDR3 bases are TGTGCCAGCAGTCCAGGGATTAATTCACCCCTCCACTTT.

The chain is built from TRBV18 and TRBJ1-2, with D uncertain. This CDR3 region has 12 residues. Germline V gene data show CDR1 as KGHSH and CDR2 as LQKENI. Trimming left V 4 bases short and J 6 bases short, with 9 bases between. The CDR3 nucleotides are TGTGCCAGCTCACTCGCCTCCCATGGCTACACCTTC. Translated: CASSLASHGYTF.

This chain connects TRBV3-1 (or the pseudogene TRBV3-2) to TRBJ1-1, with D uncertain. Trimming cost V 4 bases and J 0 bases, with 12 bases left between them. CDR1 and CDR2 (germline): LGHDT, YNNKEL (reference sequence). CDR3 size: 15 residues. This chain's CDR3 is CASSPRQAMNTEAFF. The CDR3 region has the DNA TGTGCCAGCAGCCCGCGCCAGGCTATGAACACTGAAGCTTTCTTT.

The chain has TRBV5-5 and TRBJ1-2, with D uncertain. CDR3 length: 14 amino acids. Per germline, CDR1 SGHKS and CDR2 YYEKEE (reference sequence). V was pared by 1 base and J by 8 bases, with 15 bases between. CDR3 DNA: TGTGCCAGCAGCTTGCTAACCTTCCTAGAGGGCTACACCTTC. Translation: CASSLLTFLEGYTF. Variable domain in full (rest from reference TRBV5-5 and TRBJ1-2): DAGVTQSPTHLIKTRGQQVTLRCSPISGHKSVSWYQQVLGQGPQFIFQYYEKEERGRGNFPDRFSARQFPNYSSELNVNALLLGDSALYLCASSLLTFLEGYTFGSGTRLTVV.

The chain employs TRBV9 and TRBJ2-5; 9 nucleotides agree with TRBD2. In germline, CDR1 is SGDLS, CDR2 YYNGEE. This CDR3 spans 15 amino acids. After removal of 0 bases from V and 3 bases from J, the junction contained 3 bases not matched to a gene. CDR3 coding DNA: TGTGCCAGCAGCGTAGGAGCTAGCGGGGAAGAGACCCAGTACTTC. Translation gives CASSVGASGEETQYF.

V usage is TRBV7-2 and J usage is TRBJ2-2, with a weak D call TRBD2 (7 bases). The length of the CDR3 is 17 residues. V was cut by 1 base and J by 3 bases, with 15 bases left in between. Germline CDR1 is SGHTA and CDR2 is FQGNSA. CDR3 sequence: CASSLGLGGPDTGELFF. The CDR3 nucleotides are TGTGCCAGCAGCTTAGGGTTGGGGGGGCCCGACACCGGGGAGCTGTTTTTT. The variable domain in full, with the rest retrieved from reference TRBV7-2 and TRBJ2-2, is GAGVSQSPSNKVTEKGKDVELRCDPISGHTALYWYRQSLGQGLEFLIYFQGNSAPDKSGLPSDRFSAERTGGSVSTLTIQRTQQEDSAVYLCASSLGLGGPDTGELFFGEGSRLTVL.